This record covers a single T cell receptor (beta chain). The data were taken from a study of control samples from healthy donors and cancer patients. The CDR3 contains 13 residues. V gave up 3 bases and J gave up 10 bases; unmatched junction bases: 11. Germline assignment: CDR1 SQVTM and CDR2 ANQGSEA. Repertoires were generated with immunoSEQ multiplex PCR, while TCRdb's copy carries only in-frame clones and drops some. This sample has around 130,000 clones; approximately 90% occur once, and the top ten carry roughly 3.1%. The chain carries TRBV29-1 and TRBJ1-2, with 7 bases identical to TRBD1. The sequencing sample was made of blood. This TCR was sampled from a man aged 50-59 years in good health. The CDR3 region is CSVDPGTAVAYTF. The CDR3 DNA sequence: TGCAGCGTTGACCCCGGGACAGCCGTCGCCTACACCTTC.